The clone carrying this T cell receptor beta chain was counted a few times. The antigen remains unidentified. RNA transcripts gave rise to amplified TCR beta CDR3 regions. A first-round RT-PCR of the TCR CDR3 used the HTBI primer set. TCRdb fed the multiplex PCR reads into MiXCR, producing one record per CDR3 protein. The sample consists of hundreds of thousands of distinct CDR3 sequences, about a fifth of them appearing once. These data originate in a study of T cells in Graves' hyperthyroidism and ophthalmopathy. Broader study findings: Most thyroid clonotypes that were expanded above 0.001 also turned up in blood. Model predictions of ophthalmopathy came a median approximately 6 months before onset.

Diagnosis relied on clinical symptoms, serum thyroxine and TRAb, thyroid ultrasound and orbital computed tomography. PBMCs were sourced from less than 12 ml fresh peripheral blood. The source material was blood. This receptor was identified in a woman aged 18-30 years with Graves' hyperthyroidism.

The DNA of the CDR3 is TGTGCCAGCTCACCGGGACAGCGATCCTACGAGCAGTACTTC. As protein: CASSPGQRSYEQYF. The chain joins TRBV18 to TRBJ2-7, with 7 nucleotides matching TRBD1. The CDR3 has 14 amino acids. The germline V gene has CDR1 KGHSH and CDR2 LQKENI. Unmatched junction bases numbered 3, after V lost 3 bases and J lost 1 base. The full variable domain, rest sourced from reference TRBV18 and TRBJ2-7, is NAGVMQNPRHLVRRRGQEARLRCSPMKGHSHVYWYRQLPEEGLKFMVYLQKENIIDESGMPKERFSAEFPKEGPSILRIQQVVRGDSAAYFCASSPGQRSYEQYFGPGTRLTVT.